This T cell receptor (beta chain) was sequenced for a study of control samples from healthy donors and cancer patients. The J segment lost 0 bases and the V segment lost 5 bases, leaving 3 bases of the junction unmatched. The CDR3 runs 14 residues. Germline assignment: CDR1 LNHNV and CDR2 YYDKDF (reference sequence). The table came from immunoSEQ multiplex PCR; TCRdb's copy has only in-frame clones and leaves some out. This repertoire shows 80,000 to 100,000 clones, 70% to 90% found once; its top ten account for roughly 15%. The chain carries TRBV15 and TRBJ1-1; 7 nucleotides agree with TRBD1. The material sequenced was blood. This clonotype was obtained from a young man in good health. CDR3 region: CATSFGTVNTEAFF. The CDR3 DNA follows: TGTGCCACCAGCTTCGGGACAGTGAACACTGAAGCTTTCTTT.